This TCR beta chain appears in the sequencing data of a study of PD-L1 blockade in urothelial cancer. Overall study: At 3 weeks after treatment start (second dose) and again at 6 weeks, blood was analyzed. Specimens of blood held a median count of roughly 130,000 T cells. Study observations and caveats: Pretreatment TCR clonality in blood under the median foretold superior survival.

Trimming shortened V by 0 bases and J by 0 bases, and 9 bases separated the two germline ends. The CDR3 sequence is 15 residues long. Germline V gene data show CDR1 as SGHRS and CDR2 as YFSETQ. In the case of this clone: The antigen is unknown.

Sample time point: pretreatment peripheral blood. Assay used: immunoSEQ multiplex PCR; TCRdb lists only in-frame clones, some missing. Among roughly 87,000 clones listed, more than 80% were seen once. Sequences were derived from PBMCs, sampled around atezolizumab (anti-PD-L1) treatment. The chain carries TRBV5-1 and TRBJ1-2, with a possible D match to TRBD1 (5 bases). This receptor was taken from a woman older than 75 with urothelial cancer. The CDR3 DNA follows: TGCGCCAGCAGCTTGGAGCCAGGGTCTAACTATGGCTACACCTTC. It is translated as CASSLEPGSNYGYTF.